A few counts support the clone carrying this TCR beta chain. The target antigen is unknown. These data belong to a study of neurological immune-mediated disorders. The cDNA was generated through 5'RACE incorporating 10-nucleotide random UMIs. A single record per CDR3 protein comes from TCRdb applying MiXCR to the 5' RACE reads. The data contain some 87,000 distinct CDR3 sequences, around 13% of them singletons. Study-wide findings and caveats: Levels of TCR clonal expansion peaked in HTLV-1-associated myelopathy and reached their lowest in multiple sclerosis, under those of healthy controls.

The time point denotes: longitudinal time-point 2. The V end was cut by 5 bases, the J end by 5 bases, with 13 bases between. The CDR3 covers 15 residues. CDR1 is SEHNR and CDR2 is FQNEAQ in the germline V gene (reference sequence). The V and J genes are TRBV7-9 and TRBJ1-6; the D gene is possibly TRBD1 (6 bases). The sequence derives from a female donor with HTLV-1-associated myelopathy (HAM/TSP). The sequenced sample was PBMCs. CDR3: CASSAGQKNNSPLHF. DNA for the CDR3: TGTGCCAGCAGCGCCGGACAGAAAAATAATTCACCCCTCCACTTT.